These T cell receptor beta chains were read from a single sample in a study of OX40 agonist ivuxolimab in advanced cancers. Clones were sequenced by immunoSEQ multiplex PCR, and TCRdb holds only the in-frame ones, with some missing. The repertoire has some 64,000 clones, roughly 81% of them found once; the top ten carry approximately 9.4%. The specimen comprised CD4+ or CD8+ T cells sorted from blood, sampled in a trial of the OX40 agonist ivuxolimab. These receptors were taken from an adult with an advanced solid tumor such as melanoma, head and neck, liver or kidney cancer. CDR3s include the opening cysteine and the closing phenylalanine or tryptophan. A D gene is named only where the DNA matches it firmly. Clone size is shown for a subset of rows, as once, few, many or a class of expanded clone.

>TRBV9|-|TRBJ2-5|TRBD1|14
CASSVSGGRETQYF
TGTGCCAGCAGCGTGTCAGGGGGCAGGGAGACCCAGTACTTC
>TRBV2|-|TRBJ2-7|-|16
CASSSEEGFLVVEQYF
TGTGCCAGCAGTTCGGAGGAGGGATTCTTAGTGGTCGAGCAGTACTTC
>TRBV10-3|once|TRBJ2-1|-|15
CAISDRGGLDNEQFF
TGTGCCATCAGTGACAGGGGTGGGCTCGACAATGAGCAGTTCTTC
>TRBV6-5|-|TRBJ1-2|-|15
CASNSGTGGDYGYTF
TGTGCCAGCAACTCCGGGACTGGAGGGGACTATGGCTACACCTTC
>TRBV4-2|-|TRBJ1-2|TRBD1|15
CASSQDDRGNYGYTF
TGTGCCAGCAGCCAAGATGACAGGGGTAACTATGGCTACACCTTC
>TRBV7-3|-|TRBJ2-3|-|15
CASSLWGLVTDTQYF
TGTGCCAGCAGCTTATGGGGGTTGGTCACAGATACGCAGTATTTT
>TRBV7-2|-|TRBJ2-1|-|16
CASSFGRGRILGEQFF
TGTGCCAGCAGTTTTGGCAGGGGAAGGATATTGGGTGAGCAGTTCTTC
>TRBV6-6|-|TRBJ1-2|TRBD1|13
CASWTGVGDGYTF
TGTGCCAGCTGGACAGGGGTGGGAGATGGCTACACCTTC
>TRBV18|-|TRBJ2-5|TRBD1|15
CASSSGTGGRETQYF
TGTGCCAGCTCATCGGGGACAGGGGGCCGAGAGACCCAGTACTTC
>TRBV7-8|-|TRBJ2-5|TRBD1|17
CASSFLTGVPYQETQYF
TGTGCCAGCAGCTTCCTTACAGGGGTACCGTACCAAGAGACCCAGTACTTC
>TRBV9|once|TRBJ2-1|TRBD2|15
CASSVGPGGSNEQFF
TGTGCCAGCAGCGTGGGTCCCGGGGGGAGCAATGAGCAGTTCTTC
>TRBV2|once|TRBJ2-3|-|11
CARSYTDTQYF
TGTGCCAGGAGTTACACAGATACGCAGTATTTT
>TRBV6-6|-|TRBJ1-3|-|16
CASSYSAGVSGNTIYF
TGTGCCAGCAGTTACTCCGCAGGGGTCTCTGGAAACACCATATATTTT
>TRBV6-6|-|TRBJ1-2|-|13
CASSWGPNYGYTF
TGTGCCAGCAGTTGGGGCCCAAACTATGGCTACACCTTC
>TRBV12-5|-|TRBJ2-1|TRBD2|15
CASGRGVAGTDEQFF
TGTGCTAGTGGACGGGGGGTGGCAGGCACGGATGAGCAGTTCTTC
>TRBV7-9|-|TRBJ2-7|-|13
CASSRDRSYEQYF
TGTGCCAGCAGCCGCGACAGGTCCTACGAGCAGTACTTC
>TRBV18|-|TRBJ1-1|-|13
CASSPGRNTEAFF
TGTGCCAGCTCACCAGGACGGAACACTGAAGCTTTCTTT
>TRBV2|-|TRBJ1-4|-|15
CASSATGATNEKLFF
TGTGCCAGCAGTGCCACGGGAGCAACTAATGAAAAACTGTTTTTT
>TRBV9|-|TRBJ1-4|-|15
CASSVEGHSNEKLFF
TGTGCCAGCAGCGTTGAGGGCCATTCAAATGAAAAACTGTTTTTT
>TRBV2|-|TRBJ1-1|TRBD1|14
CASRRGQRATEAFF
TGTGCCAGCAGGAGGGGACAGCGAGCCACTGAAGCTTTCTTT
>TRBV18|many|TRBJ2-7|-|13
CASSPPGSYEQYF
TGTGCCAGCTCACCACCCGGGTCCTACGAGCAGTACTTC
>TRBV11-3|-|TRBJ2-7|-|13
CASSLATSYEQYF
TGTGCCAGCAGCTTAGCGACTAGCTACGAGCAGTACTTC
>TRBV7-3|once|TRBJ1-2|-|15
CASSPRAATNYGYTF
TGTGCCAGCAGCCCCCGAGCGGCAACTAACTATGGCTACACCTTC
>TRBV18|once|TRBJ2-1|-|12
CASSMTRNEQFF
TGTGCCAGCTCAATGACCCGGAATGAGCAGTTCTTC
>TRBV25-1|-|TRBJ2-3|TRBD2|17
CASSAHLVGGGTDTQYF
TGTGCCAGCAGTGCCCATTTGGTGGGGGGAGGGACAGATACGCAGTATTTT
>TRBV2|-|TRBJ2-7|-|13
CASSEGSFYEQYF
TGTGCCAGCAGTGAGGGCAGCTTCTACGAGCAGTACTTC
>TRBV27|-|TRBJ2-7|TRBD1|14
CASSQDRDRYEQYF
TGTGCCAGCAGTCAGGACAGGGACCGCTACGAGCAGTACTTC
>TRBV7-9|-|TRBJ2-7|-|16
CASSRSTGMLSYEQYF
TGTGCCAGCAGCCGTTCGACCGGGATGCTTAGCTACGAGCAGTACTTC
>TRBV5-5|-|TRBJ2-5|-|15
CASSGLLGQQETQYF
TGTGCCAGCAGCGGTCTTTTAGGACAGCAAGAGACCCAGTACTTC
>TRBV6-4|-|TRBJ1-1|-|16
CASSDSYRSTHTEAFF
TGTGCCAGCAGTGACTCGTACAGGAGCACTCACACTGAAGCTTTCTTT
>TRBV30|-|TRBJ1-5|-|13
CAWSVLGGRPQHF
TGTGCCTGGAGTGTACTGGGCGGGCGGCCCCAGCATTTT
>TRBV28|-|TRBJ2-7|TRBD1|15
CASTSGTGQSYEQYF
TGTGCCAGCACCTCCGGGACAGGACAATCCTACGAGCAGTACTTC
>TRBV7-2|-|TRBJ2-5|TRBD1|16
CASSLAPGQVQETQYF
TGTGCCAGCAGCTTAGCCCCGGGACAGGTCCAAGAGACCCAGTACTTC
>TRBV18|-|TRBJ1-6|-|13
CASSRTREADLHF
TGTGCCAGCTCACGAACGAGGGAAGCCGACCTCCACTTT
>TRBV4-3|-|TRBJ2-7|-|15
CASSPLRAGAYEQYF
TGCGCCAGCAGCCCACTCAGGGCAGGCGCCTACGAGCAGTACTTC
>TRBV9|-|TRBJ2-3|-|14
CASSVGPSTDTQYF
TGTGCCAGCAGCGTAGGTCCGTCGACAGATACGCAGTATTTT
>TRBV6-5|-|TRBJ2-3|-|15
CASSYQGASTDTQYF
TGTGCCAGCAGTTATCAGGGTGCAAGCACAGATACGCAGTATTTT
>TRBV7-3|-|TRBJ2-6|-|15
CASSRAGSGANVLTF
TGTGCCAGCTCCCGGGCAGGGTCCGGGGCCAACGTCCTGACTTTC
>TRBV16|-|TRBJ1-1|-|15
CASSQYDGRNTEAFF
TGTGCCAGCAGCCAATACGACGGCCGGAACACTGAAGCTTTCTTT
>TRBV11-2|-|TRBJ2-5|-|17
CASTLRGWTALQETQYF
TGTGCCAGCACTCTTAGGGGGTGGACAGCGTTACAAGAGACCCAGTACTTC
>TRBV6-5|-|TRBJ2-7|-|13
CASRRDASYEQYF
TGTGCCAGCAGAAGGGACGCGTCATACGAGCAGTACTTC